The present T cell receptor (beta chain) was sequenced within a study of CD8 T cells in Susac syndrome. Study-wide points: The number of individuals included in the study's TCR sequencing and HLA analysis was acknowledged as relatively small.

The CDR3 extends over 15 amino acids. From germline, CDR1 is MNHEY and CDR2 SVGAGI. The ends lost 0 bases at V and 7 bases at J; junction bases unmatched: 6. High-throughput TCR beta sequencing covered peripheral CD8+ and CD4+ T cells. The TEMRA cells underwent FACS enrichment, while the CD8+ and CD4+ T cells underwent negative isolation. Details on this clonotype: The antigen remains undetermined.

RNA was extracted with the RNeasy kit, and a quantity of about 0.45 to 1 ug was reverse transcribed using random hexamers. Amplification of TCR beta CDR3 across 54 Vbeta and 13 Jbeta was performed with immunoSEQ multiplex PCR. TCRdb re-derived calls from the immunoSEQ multiplex PCR reads in MiXCR, one entry per CDR3 protein. This sample yields approximately 150,000 distinct CDR3 sequences, of which roughly 94% are seen a single time; about 0.089% belongs to the top ten. Source material: CD4+ T cells from PBMCs. The clonotype was recovered from a human donor with multiple sclerosis. This chain links TRBV6-5 with TRBJ2-3; 8 nucleotides align to TRBD1. CDR3: CASSYSGTGKHTQYF. CDR3 sequence (DNA): TGTGCCAGCAGTTACTCCGGGACAGGCAAACATACGCAGTATTTT.